This TCR beta chain was profiled in a study of cytomegalovirus exposure and HLA in healthy donors. As for this clone: What it recognizes is unknown.

Study-wide results and caveats: The CMV antigen specificity of three CMV-associated chains was confirmed through in vitro analysis.

The method was immunoSEQ multiplex PCR; TCRdb's version includes in-frame clones alone and lacks a portion of them. The sample holds 200,000 to 300,000 clones, 90% seen once. The germline gives CDR1 LGHNA, CDR2 YNFKEQ. This CDR3 region has 16 residues. The V end lost 0 bases, the J end lost 1 base, and 9 bases lay between the germline ends. The receptor was isolated from a woman in her twenties or thirties in good health and CMV-seronegative. The sequenced sample was PBMCs. The chain couples TRBV4-2 to TRBJ2-2; D unclear. The CDR3: CASSQDRAQNTGELFF. The CDR3 nucleotides read TGTGCCAGCAGCCAAGATCGGGCACAGAACACCGGGGAGCTGTTTTTT.